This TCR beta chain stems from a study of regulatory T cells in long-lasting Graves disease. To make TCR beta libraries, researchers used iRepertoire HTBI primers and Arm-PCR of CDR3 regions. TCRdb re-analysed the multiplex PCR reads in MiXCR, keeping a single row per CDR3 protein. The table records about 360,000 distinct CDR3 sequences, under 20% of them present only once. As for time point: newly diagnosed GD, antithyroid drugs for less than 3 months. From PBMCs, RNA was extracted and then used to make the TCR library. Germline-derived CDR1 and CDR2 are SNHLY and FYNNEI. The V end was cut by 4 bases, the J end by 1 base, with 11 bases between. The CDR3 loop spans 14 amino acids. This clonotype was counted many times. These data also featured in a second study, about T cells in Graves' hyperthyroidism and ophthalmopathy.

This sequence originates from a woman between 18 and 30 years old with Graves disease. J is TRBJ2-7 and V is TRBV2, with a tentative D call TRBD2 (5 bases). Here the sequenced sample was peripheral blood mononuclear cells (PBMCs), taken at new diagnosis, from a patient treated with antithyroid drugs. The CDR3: CASSVGGYSYEQYF. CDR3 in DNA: TGTGCCAGCAGTGTAGGCGGGTATTCCTACGAGCAGTACTTC.